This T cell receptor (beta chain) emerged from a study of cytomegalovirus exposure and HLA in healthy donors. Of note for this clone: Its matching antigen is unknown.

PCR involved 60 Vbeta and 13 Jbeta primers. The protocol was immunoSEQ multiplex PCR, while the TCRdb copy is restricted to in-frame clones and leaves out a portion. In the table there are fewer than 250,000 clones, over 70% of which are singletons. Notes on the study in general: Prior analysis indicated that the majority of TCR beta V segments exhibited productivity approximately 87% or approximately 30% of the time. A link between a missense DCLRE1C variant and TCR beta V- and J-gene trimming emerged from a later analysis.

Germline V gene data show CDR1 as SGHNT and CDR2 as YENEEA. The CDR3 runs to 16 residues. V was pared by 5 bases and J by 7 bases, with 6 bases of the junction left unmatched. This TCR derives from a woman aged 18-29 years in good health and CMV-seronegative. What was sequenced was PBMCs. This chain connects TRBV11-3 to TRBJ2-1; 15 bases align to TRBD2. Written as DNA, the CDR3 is TGTGCCAGCAGCACTACGGGACTAGCGGGAGGTAATGAGCAGTTCTTC. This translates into CASSTTGLAGGNEQFF.